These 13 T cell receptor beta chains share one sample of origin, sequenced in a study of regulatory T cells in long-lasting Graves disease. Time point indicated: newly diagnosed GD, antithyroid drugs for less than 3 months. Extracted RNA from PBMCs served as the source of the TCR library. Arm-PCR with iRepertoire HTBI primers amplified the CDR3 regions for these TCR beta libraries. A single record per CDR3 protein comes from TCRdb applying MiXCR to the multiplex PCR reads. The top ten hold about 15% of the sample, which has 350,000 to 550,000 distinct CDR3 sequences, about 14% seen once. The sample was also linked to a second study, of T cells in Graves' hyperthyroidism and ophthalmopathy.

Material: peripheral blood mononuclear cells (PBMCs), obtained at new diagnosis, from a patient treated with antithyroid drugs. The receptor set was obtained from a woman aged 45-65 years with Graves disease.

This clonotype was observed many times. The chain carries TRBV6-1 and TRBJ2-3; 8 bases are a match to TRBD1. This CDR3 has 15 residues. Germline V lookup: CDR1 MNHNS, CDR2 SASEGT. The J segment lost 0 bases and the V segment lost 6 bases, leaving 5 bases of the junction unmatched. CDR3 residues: CASSGQGVSTDTQYF. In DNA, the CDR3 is TGTGCCAGCAGCGGACAGGGAGTGAGCACAGATACGCAGTATTTT.

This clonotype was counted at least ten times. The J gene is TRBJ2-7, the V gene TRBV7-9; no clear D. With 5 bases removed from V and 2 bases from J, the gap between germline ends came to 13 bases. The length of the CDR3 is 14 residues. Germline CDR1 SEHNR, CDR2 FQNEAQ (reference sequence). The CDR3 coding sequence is TGTGCCAGCAGCCCCCGACGCGAGGCCTACGAGCAGTACTTC. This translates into CASSPRREAYEQYF.

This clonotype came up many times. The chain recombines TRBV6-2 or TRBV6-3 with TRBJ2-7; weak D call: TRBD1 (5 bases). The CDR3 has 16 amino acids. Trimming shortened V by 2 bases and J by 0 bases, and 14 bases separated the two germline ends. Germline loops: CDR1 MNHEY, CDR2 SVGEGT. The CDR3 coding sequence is TGTGCCAGCAGTTACAGGTGGACACGAGGCTCCTACGAGCAGTACTTC. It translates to CASSYRWTRGSYEQYF.

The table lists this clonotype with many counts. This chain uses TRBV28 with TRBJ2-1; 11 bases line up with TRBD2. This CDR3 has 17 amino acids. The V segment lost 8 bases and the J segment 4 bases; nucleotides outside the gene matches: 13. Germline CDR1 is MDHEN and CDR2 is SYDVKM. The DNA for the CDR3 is TGTGCCAGCGATAGTTATTTCGGGACTAGCGGATACAATGAGCAGTTCTTC. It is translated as CASDSYFGTSGYNEQFF. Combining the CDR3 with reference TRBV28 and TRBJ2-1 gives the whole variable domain DVKVTQSSRYLVKRTGEKVFLECVQDMDHENMFWYRQDPGLGLRLIYFSYDVKMKEKGDIPEGYSVSREKKERFSLILESASTNQTSMYLCASDSYFGTSGYNEQFFGPGTRLTVL.

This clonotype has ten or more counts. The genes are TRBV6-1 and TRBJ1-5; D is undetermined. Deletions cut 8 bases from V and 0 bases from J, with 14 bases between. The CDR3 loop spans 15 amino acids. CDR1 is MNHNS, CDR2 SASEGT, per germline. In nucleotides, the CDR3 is TGTGCCAGCTCAATCCTCCCGCTTAGCAATCAGCCCCAGCATTTT. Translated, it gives CASSILPLSNQPQHF.

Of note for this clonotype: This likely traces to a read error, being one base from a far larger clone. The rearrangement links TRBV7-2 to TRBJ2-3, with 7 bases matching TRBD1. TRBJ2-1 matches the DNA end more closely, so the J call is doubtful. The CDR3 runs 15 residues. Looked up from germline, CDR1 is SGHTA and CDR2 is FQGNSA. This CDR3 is CASSLGQGGIYEQFF. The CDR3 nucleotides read TGTGCCAGCAGCTTAGGACAGGGTGGGATCTACGAGCAGTTCTTC.

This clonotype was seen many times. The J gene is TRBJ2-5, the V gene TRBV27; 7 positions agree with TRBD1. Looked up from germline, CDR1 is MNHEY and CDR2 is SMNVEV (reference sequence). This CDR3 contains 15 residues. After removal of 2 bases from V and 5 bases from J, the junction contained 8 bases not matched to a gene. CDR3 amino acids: CASSLEGALGETQYF. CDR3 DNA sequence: TGTGCCAGCAGTTTAGAGGGGGCCTTGGGGGAGACCCAGTACTTC.

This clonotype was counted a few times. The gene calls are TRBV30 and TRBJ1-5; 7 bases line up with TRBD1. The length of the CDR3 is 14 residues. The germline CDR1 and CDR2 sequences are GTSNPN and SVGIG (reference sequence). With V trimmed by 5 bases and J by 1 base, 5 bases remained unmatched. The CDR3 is CAWAGGGSNQPQHF. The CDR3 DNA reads TGTGCCTGGGCAGGGGGAGGAAGCAATCAGCCCCAGCATTTT.

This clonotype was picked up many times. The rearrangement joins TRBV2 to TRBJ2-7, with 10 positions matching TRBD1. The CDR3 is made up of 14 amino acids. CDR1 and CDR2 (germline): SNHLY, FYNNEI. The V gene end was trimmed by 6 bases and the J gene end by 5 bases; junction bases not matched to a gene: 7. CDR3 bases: TGTGCCAGCAGCCGGGACAGGGGCATACACGAGCAGTACTTC. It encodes CASSRDRGIHEQYF.

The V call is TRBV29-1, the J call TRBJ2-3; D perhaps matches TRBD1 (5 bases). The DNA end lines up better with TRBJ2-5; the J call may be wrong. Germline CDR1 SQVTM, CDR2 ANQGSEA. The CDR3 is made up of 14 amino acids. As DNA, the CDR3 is TGCAGCGTCCTATCAGGGTCAGGTACAGAGACCCAGTACTTC. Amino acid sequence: CSVLSGSGTETQYF.

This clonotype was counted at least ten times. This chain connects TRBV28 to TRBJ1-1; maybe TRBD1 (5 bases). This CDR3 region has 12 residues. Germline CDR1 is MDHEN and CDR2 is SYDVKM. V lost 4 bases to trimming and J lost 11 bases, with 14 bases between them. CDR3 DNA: TGTGCCAGCAGTTCCGGGACTTCGTACGCTTTCTTT. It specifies CASSSGTSYAFF.

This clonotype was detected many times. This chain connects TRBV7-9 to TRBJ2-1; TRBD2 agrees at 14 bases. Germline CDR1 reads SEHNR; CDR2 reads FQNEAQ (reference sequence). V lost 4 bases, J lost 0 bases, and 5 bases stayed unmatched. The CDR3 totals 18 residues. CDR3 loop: CASSYRTSGRLSYNEQFF. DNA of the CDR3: TGTGCCAGCAGCTACCGGACTAGCGGGAGGCTCTCCTACAATGAGCAGTTCTTC.

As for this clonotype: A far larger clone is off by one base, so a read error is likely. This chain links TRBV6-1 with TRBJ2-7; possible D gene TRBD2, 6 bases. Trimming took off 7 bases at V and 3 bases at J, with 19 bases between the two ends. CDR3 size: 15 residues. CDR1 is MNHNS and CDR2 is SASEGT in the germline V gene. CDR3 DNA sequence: TGTGCCAGCAACCCCCCGCGGCTGGGGGGCTACGAGCAGTACTTC. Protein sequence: CASNPPRLGGYEQYF.